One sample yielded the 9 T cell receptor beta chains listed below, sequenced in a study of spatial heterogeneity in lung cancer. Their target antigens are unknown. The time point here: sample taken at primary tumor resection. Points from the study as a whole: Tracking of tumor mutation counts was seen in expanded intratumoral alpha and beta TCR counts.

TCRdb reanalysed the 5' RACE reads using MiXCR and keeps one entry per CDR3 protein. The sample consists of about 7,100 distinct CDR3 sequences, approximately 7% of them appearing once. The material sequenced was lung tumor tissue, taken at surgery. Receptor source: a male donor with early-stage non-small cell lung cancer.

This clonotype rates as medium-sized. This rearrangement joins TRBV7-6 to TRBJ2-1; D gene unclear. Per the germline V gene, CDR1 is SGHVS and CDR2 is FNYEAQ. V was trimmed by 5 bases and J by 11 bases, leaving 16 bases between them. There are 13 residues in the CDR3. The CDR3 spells CASSLPTLPQQFF. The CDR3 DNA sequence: TGTGCCAGCAGCCTTCCTACCCTCCCGCAGCAGTTCTTC.

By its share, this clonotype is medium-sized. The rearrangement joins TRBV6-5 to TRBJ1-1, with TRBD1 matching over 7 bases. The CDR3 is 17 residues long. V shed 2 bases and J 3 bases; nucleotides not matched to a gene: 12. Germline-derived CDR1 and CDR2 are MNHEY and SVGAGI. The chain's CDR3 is CASSYEQGRPFDTEAFF. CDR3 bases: TGTGCCAGCAGTTACGAACAGGGGCGGCCGTTCGACACTGAAGCTTTCTTT.

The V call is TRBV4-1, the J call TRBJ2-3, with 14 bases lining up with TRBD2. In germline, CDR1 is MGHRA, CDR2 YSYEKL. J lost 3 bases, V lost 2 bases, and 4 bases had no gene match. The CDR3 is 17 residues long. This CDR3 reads CASSQPRTSGGTDTQYF. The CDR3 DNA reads TGCGCCAGCAGCCAACCCAGGACTAGCGGGGGGACAGATACGCAGTATTTT.

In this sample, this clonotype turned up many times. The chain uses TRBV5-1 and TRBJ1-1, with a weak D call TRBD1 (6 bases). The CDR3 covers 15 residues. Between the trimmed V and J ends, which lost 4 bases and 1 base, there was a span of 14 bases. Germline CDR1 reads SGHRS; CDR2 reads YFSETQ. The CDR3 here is CASSISTGSNTEAFF. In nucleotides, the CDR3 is TGCGCCAGCAGCATATCGACAGGCTCGAACACTGAAGCTTTCTTT.

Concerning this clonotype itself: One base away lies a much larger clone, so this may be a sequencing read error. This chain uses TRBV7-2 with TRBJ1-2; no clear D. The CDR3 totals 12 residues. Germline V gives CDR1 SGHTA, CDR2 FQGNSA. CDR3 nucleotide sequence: TGTGCCAGCAGCTCCGTCCTAGATGGCCACACCTTC. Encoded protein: CASSSVLDGHTF.

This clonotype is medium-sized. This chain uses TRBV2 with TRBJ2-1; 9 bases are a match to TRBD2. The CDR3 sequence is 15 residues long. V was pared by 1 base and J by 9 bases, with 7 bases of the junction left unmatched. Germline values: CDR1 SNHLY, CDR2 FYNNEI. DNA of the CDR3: TGTGCCAGCAGTGAAGAAGCGGGAGGAAGGAGTGAGCAGTTCTTC. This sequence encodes CASSEEAGGRSEQFF.

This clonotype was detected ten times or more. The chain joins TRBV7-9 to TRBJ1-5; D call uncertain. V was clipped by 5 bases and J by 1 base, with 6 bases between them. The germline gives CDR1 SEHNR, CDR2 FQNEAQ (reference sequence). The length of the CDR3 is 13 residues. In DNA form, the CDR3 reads TGTGCCAGCAGCCAAGGGAGCAATCAGCCCCAGCATTTT. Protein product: CASSQGSNQPQHF.

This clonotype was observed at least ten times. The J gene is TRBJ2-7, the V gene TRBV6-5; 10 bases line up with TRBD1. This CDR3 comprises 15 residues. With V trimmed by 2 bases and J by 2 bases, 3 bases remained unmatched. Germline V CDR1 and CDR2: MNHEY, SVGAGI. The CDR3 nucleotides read TGTGCCAGCAGTTACGCTGGACAGGGGGCCTACGAGCAGTACTTC. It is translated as CASSYAGQGAYEQYF.

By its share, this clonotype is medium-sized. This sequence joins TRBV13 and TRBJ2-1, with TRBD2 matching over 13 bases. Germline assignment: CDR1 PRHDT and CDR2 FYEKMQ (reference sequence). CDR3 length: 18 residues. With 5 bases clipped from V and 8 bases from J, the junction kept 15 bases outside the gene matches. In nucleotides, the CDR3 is TGTGCCAGCAGCACCCGACTAGCGGGGGGCGCCTTTCCCGATGAGCAGTTCTTC. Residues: CASSTRLAGGAFPDEQFF.